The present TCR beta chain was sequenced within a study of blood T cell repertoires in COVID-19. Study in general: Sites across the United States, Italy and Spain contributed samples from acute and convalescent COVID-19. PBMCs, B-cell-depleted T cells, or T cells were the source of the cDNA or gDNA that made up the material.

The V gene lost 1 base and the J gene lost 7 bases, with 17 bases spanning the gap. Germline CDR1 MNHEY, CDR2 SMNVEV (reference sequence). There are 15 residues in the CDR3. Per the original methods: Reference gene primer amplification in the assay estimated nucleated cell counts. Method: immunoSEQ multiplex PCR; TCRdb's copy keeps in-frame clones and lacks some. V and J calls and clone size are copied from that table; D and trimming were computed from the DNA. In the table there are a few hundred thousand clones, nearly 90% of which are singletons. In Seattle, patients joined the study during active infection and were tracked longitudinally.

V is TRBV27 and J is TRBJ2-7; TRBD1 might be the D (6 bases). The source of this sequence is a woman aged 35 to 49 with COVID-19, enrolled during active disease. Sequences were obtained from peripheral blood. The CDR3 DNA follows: TGTGCCAGCAGTTTATTTCCGGCAGGGGTGGGTGAGCAGTACTTC. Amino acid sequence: CASSLFPAGVGEQYF.